This T cell receptor beta chain came from a study of T cell responses to AZD1222 COVID-19 vaccine (dated by TCRdb to 2020 to 2023). Turning to the overall study: AZD1222 recipients given second doses at about 4 weeks or at about 12 weeks were pooled, since spike-specific TCR depth and breadth were not found to differ between the two schedules. A total of 233 trial participants underwent TCR sequencing, of whom around 210 had received two doses of AZD1222 and approximately 25 had received two doses of the MenACWY control vaccine. Trial participants were enrolled into age subgroups of 18-55, 56-69 and 70-plus years, which contained about 150, 28 and 57 TCR-sequenced participants, respectively.

Study-wide findings and limitations: The whole spike protein was spanned by vaccine-associated CD4 TCRs, and dominant responses were seen in regions 160-218 and 743-854. Because no day 14 peak-response samples were available, the repertoires could be characterized only after the peak T cell response. In the small 56-69-year group, the increase in depth fell short of significance, most likely because of low power. Reportedly, almost half of the unique spike-specific TCRs recognized epitopes lying outside the regions that are mutated in the B.1.351 and B.1.1.7 variants. After two AZD1222 doses, spike-specific TCR breadth and depth were significantly higher than at day 0 and than in MenACWY recipients. Participants were mostly white British, with more females than males. The authors suggested clonal diversity may have been underestimated. Conclusions about previously exposed vaccinees are limited, since just five or six AZD1222 recipients were seropositive for SARS-CoV-2 at baseline.

The time point label on this specimen signifies: baseline before first vaccination. Samples from vaccinated people were obtained from the UK trials COV001 and COV002, which included a single-blind randomized controlled phase 2/3 trial of AZD1222 (ChAdOx1 nCoV-19) in healthy adults. Trial participant PBMC samples were collected at day 0 and day 28 after the second dose for TCRbeta chain sequencing. The CDR3 regions of human TCRbeta chains were subjected to immunosequencing. As for the authors' bioinformatics: Repertoire TCRs were matched against a reference library of SARS-CoV-2-specific TCRs generated with the MIRA antigen-specificity platform. Breadth meant the fraction of unique TCRs that were SARS-CoV-2-associated, whereas depth meant the fraction of total T cells that were SARS-CoV-2-associated. Using the MIRA data, each spike-specific TCR was mapped to the spike region that the TCR reacts to and placed in a CD4 or CD8 class. Log10-transformed breadth and depth values were compared by one-way ANOVA with Sidak's multiple comparisons tests. Sourced from immuneACCESS, this table was stored by TCRdb with only in-frame sequences that have V and J called. A share of the clones is absent; for the studies checked, an unresolved V gene accounts for under half, and the remainder has no known explanation. The DNA was the basis for D and trimming; V, J and clone size are from that table. For this sample there are over 100,000 clones; around 90% appear just once. Approximately 6.8% of the sample goes to the ten largest clones.

CDR1 and CDR2, looked up from the germline V gene (reference sequence), are MNHEY and SMNVEV. The CDR3 holds 17 amino acids from the cysteine to the phenylalanine. The read is trimmed to its CDR3 DNA, 51 bases read in frame from base 1. The V end gives up 5 bases and the J end 3 bases, leaving 15 bases in the junction not matched to a gene. Note on this clone: The antigen it binds to is not known. There are no base qualities to consult, and no much larger clone falls within one base.

This chain is built from TRBV27 and TRBJ1-1, with 7 central nucleotides matching TRBD1. This specimen consisted of peripheral blood, obtained on day 0 of AZD1222 vaccination. This sequence originates from an adult in good health. The bases are TGTGCCAGCAGTCAAGACAGGGCCCTTCCACCATACACTGAAGCTTTCTTT. Its coded protein is CASSQDRALPPYTEAFF.